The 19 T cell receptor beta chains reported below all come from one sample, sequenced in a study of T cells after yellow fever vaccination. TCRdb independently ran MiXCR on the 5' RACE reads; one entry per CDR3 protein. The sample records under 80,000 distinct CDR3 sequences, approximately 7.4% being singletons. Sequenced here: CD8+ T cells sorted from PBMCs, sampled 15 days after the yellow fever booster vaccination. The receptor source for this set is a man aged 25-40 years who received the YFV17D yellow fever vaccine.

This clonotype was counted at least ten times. The CDR3 DNA sequence: TGTGCCAGTAAGGTAGCGGGAGGAATACCTTACAATGAGCAGTTCTTC. This gives the protein CASKVAGGIPYNEQFF. The chain recombines TRBV19 with TRBJ2-1, with 10 bases aligning to TRBD2. Germline CDR1 and CDR2: LNHDA and SQIVND (reference sequence). J gave up 4 bases and V 7 bases, and 10 bases lay outside the gene matches. The CDR3 is 16 amino acids.

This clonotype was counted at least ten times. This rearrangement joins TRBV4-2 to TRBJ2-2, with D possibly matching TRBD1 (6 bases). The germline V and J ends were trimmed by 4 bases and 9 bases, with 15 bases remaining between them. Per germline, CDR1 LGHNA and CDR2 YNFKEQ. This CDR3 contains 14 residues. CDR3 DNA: TGTGCCAGCAGCCCAGAGGTAGGGGGTAGGGAGCTGTTTTTT. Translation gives CASSPEVGGRELFF.

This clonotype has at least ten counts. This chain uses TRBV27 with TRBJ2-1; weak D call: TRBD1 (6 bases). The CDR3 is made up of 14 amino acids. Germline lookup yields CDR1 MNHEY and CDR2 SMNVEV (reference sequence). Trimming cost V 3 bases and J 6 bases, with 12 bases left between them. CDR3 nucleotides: TGTGCCAGCAGTTTTTATCAGGGGCCCAATGAGCAGTTCTTC. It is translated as CASSFYQGPNEQFF.

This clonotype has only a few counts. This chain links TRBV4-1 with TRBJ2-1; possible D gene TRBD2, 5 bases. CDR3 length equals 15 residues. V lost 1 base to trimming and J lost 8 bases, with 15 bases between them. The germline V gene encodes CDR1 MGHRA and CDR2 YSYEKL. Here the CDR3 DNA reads TGCGCCAGCAGCCAAGGGCGGGCCCTGGGTGATGAGCAGTTCTTC. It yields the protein CASSQGRALGDEQFF.

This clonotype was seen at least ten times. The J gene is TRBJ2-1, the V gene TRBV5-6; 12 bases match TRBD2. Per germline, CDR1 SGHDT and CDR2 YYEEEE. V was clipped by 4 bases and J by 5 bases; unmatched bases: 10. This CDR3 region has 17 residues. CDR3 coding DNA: TGTGCCAGCAGCCCGACTAGCGGGAGTCGCCCCAACAATGAGCAGTTCTTC. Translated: CASSPTSGSRPNNEQFF.

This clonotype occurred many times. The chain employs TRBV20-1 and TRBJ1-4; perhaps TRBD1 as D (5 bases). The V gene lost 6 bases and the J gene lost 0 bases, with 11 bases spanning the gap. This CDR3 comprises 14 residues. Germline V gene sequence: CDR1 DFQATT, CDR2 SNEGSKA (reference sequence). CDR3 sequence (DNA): TGCAGTGCGTCCGACAGTGCAACTAATGAAAAACTGTTTTTT. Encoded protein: CSASDSATNEKLFF.

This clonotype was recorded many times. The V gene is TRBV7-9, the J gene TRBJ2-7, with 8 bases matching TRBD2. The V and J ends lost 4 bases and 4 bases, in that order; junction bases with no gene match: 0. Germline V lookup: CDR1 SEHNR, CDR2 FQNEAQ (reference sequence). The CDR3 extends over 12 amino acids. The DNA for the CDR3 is TGTGCCAGCAGCTCTAGCGGGTACGAGCAGTACTTC. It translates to CASSSSGYEQYF.

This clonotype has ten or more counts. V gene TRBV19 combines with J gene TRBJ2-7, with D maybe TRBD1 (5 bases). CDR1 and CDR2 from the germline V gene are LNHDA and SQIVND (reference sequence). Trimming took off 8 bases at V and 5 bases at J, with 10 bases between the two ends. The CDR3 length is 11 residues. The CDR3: CASGTGNEQYF. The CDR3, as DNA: TGTGCCAGTGGTACAGGAAACGAGCAGTACTTC.

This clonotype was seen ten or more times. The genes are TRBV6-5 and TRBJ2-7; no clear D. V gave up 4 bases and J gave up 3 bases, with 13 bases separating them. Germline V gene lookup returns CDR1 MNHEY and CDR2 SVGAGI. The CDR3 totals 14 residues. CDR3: CASSLTLSDYEQYF. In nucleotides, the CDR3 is TGTGCCAGCAGTTTGACTCTTTCGGACTACGAGCAGTACTTC.

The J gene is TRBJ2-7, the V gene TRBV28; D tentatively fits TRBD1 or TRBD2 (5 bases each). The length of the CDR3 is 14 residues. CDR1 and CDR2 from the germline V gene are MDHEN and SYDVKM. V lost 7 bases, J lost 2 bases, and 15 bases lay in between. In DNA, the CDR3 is TGTGCCAGCAAGGGCACCGGGGACGCCTACGAGCAGTACTTC. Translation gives CASKGTGDAYEQYF.

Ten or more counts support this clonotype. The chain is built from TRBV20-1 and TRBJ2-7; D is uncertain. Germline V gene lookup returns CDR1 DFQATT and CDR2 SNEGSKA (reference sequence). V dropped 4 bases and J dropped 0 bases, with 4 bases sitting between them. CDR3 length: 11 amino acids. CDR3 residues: CSATSSYEQYF. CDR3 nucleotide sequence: TGCAGTGCTACTAGCTCCTACGAGCAGTACTTC.

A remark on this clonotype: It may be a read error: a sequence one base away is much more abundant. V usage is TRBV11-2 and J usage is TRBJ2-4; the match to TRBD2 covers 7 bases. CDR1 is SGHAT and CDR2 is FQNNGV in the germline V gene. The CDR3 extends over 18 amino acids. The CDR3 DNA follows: TGTGCCATCAGCCTAACTCCGGGACTATCAACAGCCAAAAACATTCAGTACTTC. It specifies CAISLTPGLSTAKNIQYF.

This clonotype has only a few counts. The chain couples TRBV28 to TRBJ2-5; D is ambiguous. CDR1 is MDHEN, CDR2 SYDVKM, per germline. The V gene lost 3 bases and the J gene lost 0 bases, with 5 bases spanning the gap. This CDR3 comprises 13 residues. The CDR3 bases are TGTGCCAGCAGTTTTTCTAACCAAGAGACCCAGTACTTC. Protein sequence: CASSFSNQETQYF.

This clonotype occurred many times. CDR3 loop: CASSYGPDTQYF. CDR3 DNA sequence: TGTGCCAGCAGCTACGGACCAGATACGCAGTATTTT. The V and J genes are TRBV7-9 and TRBJ2-3; unclear D gene. Germline values: CDR1 SEHNR, CDR2 FQNEAQ (reference sequence). CDR3 size: 12 residues. The V end lost 4 bases, the J end lost 4 bases, and 6 bases lay between the germline ends.

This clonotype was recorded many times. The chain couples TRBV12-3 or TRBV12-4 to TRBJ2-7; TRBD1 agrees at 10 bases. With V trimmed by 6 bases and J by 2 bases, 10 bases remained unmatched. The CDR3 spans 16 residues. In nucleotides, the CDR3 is TGTGCCAGCAGAGCCCCGGGACAGGGGCAACCCTACGAGCAGTACTTC. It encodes CASRAPGQGQPYEQYF.

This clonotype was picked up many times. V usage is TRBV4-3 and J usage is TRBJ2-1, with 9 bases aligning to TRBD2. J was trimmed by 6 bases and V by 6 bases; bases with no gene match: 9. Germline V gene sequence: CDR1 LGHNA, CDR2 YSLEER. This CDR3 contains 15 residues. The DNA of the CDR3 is TGCGCCAGCAGTCAACTTGCGGGAGGGCCCAATGAGCAGTTCTTC. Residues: CASSQLAGGPNEQFF.

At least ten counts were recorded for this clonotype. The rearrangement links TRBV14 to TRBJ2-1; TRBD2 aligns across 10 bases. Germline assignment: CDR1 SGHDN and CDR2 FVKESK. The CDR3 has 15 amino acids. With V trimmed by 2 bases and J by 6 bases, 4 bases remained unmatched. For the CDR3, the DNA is TGTGCCAGCAGCCAACTAGCGGGAGTATTCAATGAGCAGTTCTTC. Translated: CASSQLAGVFNEQFF.

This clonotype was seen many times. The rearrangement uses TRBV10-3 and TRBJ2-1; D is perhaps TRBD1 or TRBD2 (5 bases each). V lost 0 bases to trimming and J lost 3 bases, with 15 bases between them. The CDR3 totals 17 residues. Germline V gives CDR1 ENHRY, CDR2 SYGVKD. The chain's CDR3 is CAISESGDPPLYNEQFF. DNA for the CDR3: TGTGCCATCAGTGAGTCGGGGGACCCCCCCCTCTACAATGAGCAGTTCTTC.

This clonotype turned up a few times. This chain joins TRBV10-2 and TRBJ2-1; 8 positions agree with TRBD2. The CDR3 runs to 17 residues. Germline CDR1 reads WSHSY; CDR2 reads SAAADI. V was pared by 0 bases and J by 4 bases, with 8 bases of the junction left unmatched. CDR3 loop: CASSESNLLADYNEQFF. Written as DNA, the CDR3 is TGCGCCAGCAGTGAGTCGAACCTACTAGCGGATTACAATGAGCAGTTCTTC.